A single sample gave rise to the 25 T cell receptor beta chains below, sequenced in a study of blood T cell repertoires in COVID-19. Profiled with immunoSEQ multiplex PCR; TCRdb holds only in-frame clones, not every one. The table shows just over 150,000 clones, with roughly 88% occurring only once. Sequenced material: PBMCs or T cells enriched from blood (not recorded which). These receptors all stem from a woman between 50 and 59 years old who had recovered from COVID-19.

This chain connects TRBV29-1 to TRBJ2-1, with D unresolved. CDR3 size: 11 residues. The V gene's germline CDR1 is SQVTM and CDR2 ANQGSEA. V lost 2 bases to trimming and J lost 6 bases, with 5 bases between them. In nucleotides, the CDR3 is TGCAGCGTTGAAATTCTCAATGAGCAGTTCTTC. Amino acids: CSVEILNEQFF.

The chain uses TRBV2 and TRBJ2-7; weak D call: TRBD2 (5 bases). The CDR3 contains 12 residues. Germline CDR1 reads SNHLY; CDR2 reads FYNNEI. V was cut by 8 bases and J by 0 bases, with 8 bases left in between. CDR3 sequence (DNA): TGTGCCAGCGGACGGGACTCCTACGAGCAGTACTTC. Its translation: CASGRDSYEQYF.

In this sample, this clone turned up once. The CDR3, as DNA: TGCGCCAGCAGCCAAGACCTTTCCCGACAGGGGGTGAGAAAAGACACTGAAGCTTTCTTT. It encodes CASSQDLSRQGVRKDTEAFF. The J gene is TRBJ1-1, the V gene TRBV4-1, with TRBD1 matching 9 bases. The CDR3 runs to 20 residues. Germline V CDR1 and CDR2: MGHRA, YSYEKL. J lost 3 bases, V lost 0 bases, and 17 bases had no gene match.

The chain links TRBV19 to TRBJ1-2, with 10 bases that match TRBD1. The CDR3 consists of 14 residues. The germline CDR1 and CDR2 sequences are LNHDA and SQIVND (reference sequence). V shed 6 bases, J shed 4 bases, and the junction held 5 bases outside the gene matches. CDR3 protein: CASSRQGAFYGYTF. CDR3 nucleotides: TGTGCCAGTAGCCGACAGGGGGCCTTCTATGGCTACACCTTC.

The gene calls are TRBV19 and TRBJ2-5, with 10 nucleotides matching TRBD1. The V and J ends lost 6 bases and 5 bases, in that order; junction bases with no gene match: 3. Germline-derived CDR1 and CDR2 are LNHDA and SQIVND (reference sequence). CDR3 length equals 13 residues. The CDR3 nucleotides read TGTGCCAGTAGGGACAGGGGGACCGAGACCCAGTACTTC. Encoded protein: CASRDRGTETQYF.

The chain combines TRBV24-1 with TRBJ2-5; 10 nucleotides align to TRBD1. The V gene end was trimmed by 4 bases and the J gene end by 5 bases; junction bases not matched to a gene: 18. Germline V gene data show CDR1 as KGHDR and CDR2 as SFDVKD. The CDR3 is made up of 19 amino acids. CDR3 region: CATSDSTFPGQGSLETQYF. DNA of the CDR3: TGTGCCACCAGTGACTCGACGTTTCCGGGACAGGGGTCTTTGGAGACCCAGTACTTC.

The genes are TRBV7-9 and TRBJ1-1; the match to TRBD1 covers 9 bases. CDR1 and CDR2 from the germline V gene are SEHNR and FQNEAQ (reference sequence). Trimming removed 2 bases from V and 7 bases from J; junction bases left unmatched: 5. The CDR3 is 14 residues long. Written as DNA, the CDR3 is TGTGCCAGCAGCTTATCTGGGACAGGGAATGAAGCTTTCTTT. The encoded protein is CASSLSGTGNEAFF.

The rearrangement links TRBV7-9 to TRBJ2-7; 9 bases map to TRBD1. The V gene's germline CDR1 is SEHNR and CDR2 FQNEAQ (reference sequence). This CDR3 comprises 16 residues. The V and J ends lost 0 bases and 0 bases, in that order; junction bases with no gene match: 3. CDR3 protein: CASSLADRGGSYEQYF. For the CDR3, the DNA is TGTGCCAGCAGCTTAGCGGACAGGGGCGGCTCCTACGAGCAGTACTTC.

A single count supports this clone. The V and J genes are TRBV21-1 and TRBJ2-5; no check of the table's D call, TRBD2, against the DNA was made. TRBV21-1 is a known pseudogene. The CDR3 sequence is 13 residues long. CDR3: CASSKKGGETQYF. Here the CDR3 DNA reads TGTGCCAGCAGCAAAAAGGGGGGGGAGACCCAGTACTTC.

The chain combines TRBV4-3 with TRBJ1-1; D possibly corresponds to TRBD1 (6 bases). The germline gives CDR1 LGHNA, CDR2 YSLEER. The CDR3 is 14 residues long. V gave up 3 bases and J gave up 0 bases, with 8 bases separating them. The CDR3 region is CASSHEGVNTEAFF. CDR3 bases: TGCGCCAGCAGCCACGAGGGGGTGAACACTGAAGCTTTCTTT.

The chain is built from TRBV5-6 and TRBJ2-5, with 9 positions matching TRBD2. Germline CDR1 is SGHDT and CDR2 is YYEEEE. V dropped 3 bases and J dropped 5; count of bases not matched to a gene: 2. This CDR3 comprises 13 residues. The DNA of the CDR3 is TGTGCCAGCAGCTCGGGACTAGCTGAGACCCAGTACTTC. It encodes CASSSGLAETQYF.

The chain carries TRBV7-2 and TRBJ2-3; 8 bases align to TRBD2. The CDR3 runs to 15 residues. With V trimmed by 1 base and J by 6 bases, 6 bases remained unmatched. The germline gives CDR1 SGHTA, CDR2 FQGNSA. The CDR3 region is CASSLGGGGRDTQYF. The CDR3 DNA reads as TGTGCCAGCAGCTTAGGTGGCGGGGGGCGGGATACGCAGTATTTT.

This chain uses TRBV19 with TRBJ1-3; 7 nucleotides agree with TRBD1. V gave up 6 bases and J gave up 4 bases; unmatched junction bases: 9. There are 15 residues in the CDR3. Germline V gene sequence: CDR1 LNHDA, CDR2 SQIVND (reference sequence). The CDR3 DNA sequence: TGTGCCAGTAGCCTGACCGGGACAGCCGGAAACACCATATATTTT. It yields the protein CASSLTGTAGNTIYF.

The chain recombines TRBV7-9 with TRBJ2-2; 10 nucleotides line up with TRBD1. Germline CDR1 SEHNR, CDR2 FQNEAQ (reference sequence). The CDR3 is made up of 17 amino acids. Losses at the gene ends were 3 bases for V and 4 bases for J; bases not matched to a gene: 8. CDR3 amino acids: CASSFDRGRTPTGELFF. DNA of the CDR3: TGTGCCAGCAGCTTTGACAGGGGGCGTACTCCCACCGGGGAGCTGTTTTTT.

J is TRBJ1-2 and V is TRBV5-1; no reliable D call. Germline assignment: CDR1 SGHRS and CDR2 YFSETQ. V was clipped by 2 bases and J by 2 bases, with 10 bases between them. This CDR3 region has 14 residues. The CDR3 DNA follows: TGCGCCAGCAGCTTTTCCGAGGCCAACTATGGCTACACCTTC. Amino acids: CASSFSEANYGYTF.

The V and J genes are TRBV5-1 and TRBJ2-3; maybe TRBD2 (7 bases). The CDR3 is 15 residues long. Germline V gives CDR1 SGHRS, CDR2 YFSETQ. V dropped 3 bases and J dropped 1 base, with 12 bases sitting between them. CDR3 residues: CASSWTGGRTDTQYF. DNA for the CDR3: TGCGCCAGCAGCTGGACGGGGGGCCGCACAGATACGCAGTATTTT.

The V and J genes are TRBV6-2 or TRBV6-3 and TRBJ2-7; a weak D match, TRBD2 (5 bases). The V end lost 5 bases, the J end lost 3 bases, and 8 bases lay between the germline ends. Germline CDR1 reads MNHEY; CDR2 reads SVGEGT. CDR3 length: 12 residues. CDR3 sequence: CASSMGSYEQYF. The CDR3 DNA reads TGTGCCAGCAGTATGGGGAGCTACGAGCAGTACTTC.

The chain couples TRBV4-2 to TRBJ2-3, with 8 bases matching TRBD2. The V gene's germline CDR1 is LGHNA and CDR2 YNFKEQ. V trimming: 0 bases; J trimming: 4 bases; junction bases outside the gene matches: 6. The CDR3 has 16 residues. The CDR3 DNA reads as TGTGCCAGCAGCCAAGAAGGACTAGCAGGGGCAGATACGCAGTATTTT. Translated, it gives CASSQEGLAGADTQYF.

The chain links TRBV16 to TRBJ1-2; D is uncertain. The germline V gene encodes CDR1 KGHSY and CDR2 FQNENV. The CDR3 has 10 amino acids. V lost 8 bases and J lost 8, with 9 bases in between. The chain's CDR3 is CASGSGGYTF. CDR3 nucleotides: TGTGCCAGCGGGTCGGGAGGCTACACCTTC.

The chain is built from TRBV11-2 and TRBJ2-3; 16 positions agree with TRBD2. Unmatched junction bases numbered 7, after V lost 4 bases and J lost 6 bases. The CDR3 contains 17 residues. Germline V lookup: CDR1 SGHAT, CDR2 FQNNGV. This chain's CDR3 is CASSYGTSGGARDTQYF. In DNA form, the CDR3 reads TGTGCCAGCAGCTATGGGACTAGCGGGGGGGCCCGGGATACGCAGTATTTT.

This chain joins TRBV14 and TRBJ2-1; D unresolved. V lost 1 base, J lost 3 bases, and 13 bases lay in between. CDR3 length: 16 amino acids. Looked up from germline, CDR1 is SGHDN and CDR2 is FVKESK. The CDR3 sequence is CASSQGLKTFYNEQFF. The CDR3 nucleotides read TGTGCCAGCAGCCAAGGGCTAAAGACATTCTACAATGAGCAGTTCTTC. The whole variable domain, remainder taken from reference TRBV14 and TRBJ2-1, is EAGVTQFPSHSVIEKGQTVTLRCDPISGHDNLYWYRRVMGKEIKFLLHFVKESKQDESGMPNNRFLAERTGGTYSTLKVQPAELEDSGVYFCASSQGLKTFYNEQFFGPGTRLTVL.

The V call is TRBV6-2 or TRBV6-3, the J call TRBJ1-5; D call uncertain. There are 16 residues in the CDR3. V gave up 3 bases and J gave up 6 bases, with 18 bases separating them. Looked up from germline, CDR1 is MNHEY and CDR2 is SVGEGT. In nucleotides, the CDR3 is TGTGCCAGCAGTTATTTGTTCCAAATGTCGGGTCAGCCCCAGCATTTT. It is translated as CASSYLFQMSGQPQHF.

The chain combines TRBV11-3 with TRBJ1-1, with D tentatively TRBD1 (5 bases). V was clipped by 3 bases and J by 8 bases, with 13 bases between them. This CDR3 is 13 amino acids long. Germline V gene sequence: CDR1 SGHNT, CDR2 YENEEA. The CDR3 region is CASSFERGSEAFF. The CDR3 DNA is TGTGCCAGCAGCTTCGAACGGGGGTCGGAAGCTTTCTTT.

About this clone: The same CDR3 can be traced to other DNA sequences in this sample. The chain links TRBV29-1 to TRBJ2-5, with a tentative D call TRBD2 (5 bases). This CDR3 has 10 amino acids. Germline V lookup: CDR1 SQVTM, CDR2 ANQGSEA. V lost 4 bases to trimming and J lost 5 bases, with 5 bases between them. The CDR3, as DNA: TGCAGCGTTGGAGGGGAGACCCAGTACTTC. Translation: CSVGGETQYF.

This chain links TRBV4-2 with TRBJ2-5, with 15 bases fitting TRBD2. This CDR3 region has 17 residues. The germline V gene encodes CDR1 LGHNA and CDR2 YNFKEQ. V trimming: 4 bases; J trimming: 4 bases; junction bases outside the gene matches: 7. CDR3 residues: CASSPGLAGGRGETQYF. The CDR3 nucleotides are TGTGCCAGCAGCCCGGGACTAGCGGGGGGTCGGGGAGAGACCCAGTACTTC.